These T cell receptor beta chains were read from a single sample in a study of blood T cells in healthy people across ages. Using its own MiXCR run on the 5' RACE reads, TCRdb lists one record per CDR3 protein. The sample has about 970,000 distinct CDR3 sequences; roughly 51% are singletons. Sequencing was carried out using blood. The receptors were sampled from a woman in her sixties or seventies in good health. The CDR3 runs from the conserved cysteine through the conserved F or W. The order of the fields is D gene, J gene, clone size, V gene, CDR3 protein, CDR3 DNA. The D gene is left open where the match is weak. Size is stated for part of the rows, as once, few or many counts, or as a class when the clone is expanded.

D gene: NA
J gene: TRBJ2-3
clone size: NA
V gene: TRBV20-1
CDR3 protein: CSASGSTRSTDTQYF
CDR3 DNA: TGCAGTGCTAGCGGCTCAACACGATCCACAGATACGCAGTATTTT

D gene: NA
J gene: TRBJ1-2
clone size: NA
V gene: TRBV20-1
CDR3 protein: CSASDGGYTF
CDR3 DNA: TGCAGTGCTAGTGACGGTGGCTACACCTTC

D gene: TRBD2
J gene: TRBJ2-5
clone size: once
V gene: TRBV28
CDR3 protein: CASTHGTSGSQGETQYF
CDR3 DNA: TGTGCCAGCACCCACGGGACTAGCGGGTCTCAGGGGGAGACCCAGTACTTC

D gene: TRBD2
J gene: TRBJ2-3
clone size: NA
V gene: TRBV6-6
CDR3 protein: CASRFGLLAGGVDTQYF
CDR3 DNA: TGTGCCAGCAGATTCGGCCTCCTAGCGGGAGGAGTAGATACGCAGTATTTT

D gene: NA
J gene: TRBJ2-5
clone size: few
V gene: TRBV7-9
CDR3 protein: CASSLGFGARETQYF
CDR3 DNA: TGTGCCAGCAGCTTAGGGTTCGGAGCGAGGGAGACCCAGTACTTC

D gene: NA
J gene: TRBJ2-5
clone size: few
V gene: TRBV20-1
CDR3 protein: CSARDLSSQETQYF
CDR3 DNA: TGCAGTGCTAGAGATTTATCCAGTCAAGAGACCCAGTACTTC

D gene: NA
J gene: TRBJ2-1
clone size: NA
V gene: TRBV5-6
CDR3 protein: CASSLMVALNSYNEQFF
CDR3 DNA: TGTGCCAGCAGCTTGATGGTTGCCCTAAACTCCTACAATGAGCAGTTCTTC

D gene: TRBD2
J gene: TRBJ2-7
clone size: NA
V gene: TRBV9
CDR3 protein: CASSVTVREEGEQYF
CDR3 DNA: TGTGCCAGCAGCGTAACTGTACGGGAGGAAGGCGAGCAGTACTTC

D gene: TRBD1
J gene: TRBJ1-1
clone size: NA
V gene: TRBV20-1
CDR3 protein: CSARDREDTEAFF
CDR3 DNA: TGCAGTGCACGTGACAGGGAGGACACTGAAGCTTTCTTT

D gene: NA
J gene: TRBJ1-1
clone size: many
V gene: TRBV5-5
CDR3 protein: CASSLADYTEAFF
CDR3 DNA: TGTGCCAGCAGCTTGGCCGACTACACTGAAGCTTTCTTT

D gene: NA
J gene: TRBJ2-2
clone size: few
V gene: TRBV6-5
CDR3 protein: CASSYSSHSLTGELFF
CDR3 DNA: TGTGCCAGCAGTTACTCAAGTCACAGCCTCACCGGGGAGCTGTTTTTT

D gene: NA
J gene: TRBJ2-3
clone size: NA
V gene: TRBV24-1
CDR3 protein: CATSDPGTSIQYF
CDR3 DNA: TGTGCCACCAGTGACCCCGGGACTTCCATCCAGTATTTT

D gene: TRBD1
J gene: TRBJ2-7
clone size: NA
V gene: TRBV7-6
CDR3 protein: CASSLGRGTGHTYEQYF
CDR3 DNA: TGTGCCAGCAGCTTAGGGCGTGGGACAGGGCATACCTACGAGCAGTACTTC

D gene: NA
J gene: TRBJ2-7
clone size: NA
V gene: TRBV4-1
CDR3 protein: CASSGGRNTYEQYF
CDR3 DNA: TGCGCCAGCAGCGGAGGGAGGAATACCTACGAGCAGTACTTC

D gene: NA
J gene: TRBJ2-5
clone size: few
V gene: TRBV29-1
CDR3 protein: CSVGEGRETQYF
CDR3 DNA: TGCAGCGTTGGTGAGGGGCGGGAGACCCAGTACTTC

D gene: TRBD1
J gene: TRBJ1-1
clone size: few
V gene: TRBV4-1
CDR3 protein: CASSHKQGVNTEAFF
CDR3 DNA: TGCGCCAGCAGCCACAAGCAGGGGGTGAACACTGAAGCTTTCTTT

D gene: NA
J gene: TRBJ2-5
clone size: NA
V gene: TRBV20-1
CDR3 protein: CSARAAPGTQQETQYF
CDR3 DNA: TGCAGTGCTAGAGCCGCCCCCGGGACACAACAAGAGACCCAGTACTTC